A selection of T cell receptor beta chains follows, all from one sample in a study of blood T cell repertoires in COVID-19. Here immunoSEQ multiplex PCR was the method, and the copy in TCRdb shows in-frame clones only, minus some. The sample consists of over 250,000 clones, 75% to 90% of them appearing once. The sequencing input was peripheral blood. The receptor set was obtained from a woman aged 40 to 50 who had recovered from COVID-19. Both conserved end residues are part of each CDR3. Each record gives: clone size, V gene, D gene, J gene, CDR3 protein, CDR3 DNA. A D gene is named only where the DNA matches it firmly. Clone size is shown for a subset of rows, as once, few, many or a class of expanded clone.

NA	TRBV19	NA	TRBJ1-5	CASSSQGTNQPQHF	TGTGCCAGTAGTTCTCAGGGAACCAATCAGCCCCAGCATTTT
few	TRBV3-1/TRBV3-2	TRBD1	TRBJ1-5	CASSWGQSNQPQHF	TGTGCCAGCAGCTGGGGACAGAGCAATCAGCCCCAGCATTTT
NA	TRBV20-1	TRBD2	TRBJ2-7	CSASGGVLVQYF	TGCAGTGCTAGTGGGGGGGTCCTCGTGCAGTACTTC
once	TRBV18	NA	TRBJ2-2	CASSFWAGPANTGELFF	TGTGCCAGCTCGTTCTGGGCGGGGCCCGCGAACACCGGGGAGCTGTTTTTT
NA	TRBV4-1	TRBD2	TRBJ2-1	CASSQGAGGNNEQFF	TGCGCCAGCAGCCAAGGAGCGGGGGGTAACAATGAGCAGTTCTTC
NA	TRBV6-2/TRBV6-3	NA	TRBJ2-7	CASSRDGGTYEQYF	TGTGCCAGCAGCCGGGACGGAGGGACCTACGAGCAGTACTTC
few	TRBV19	NA	TRBJ1-2	CATGANYGYTF	TGTGCCACCGGGGCTAACTATGGCTACACCTTC
NA	TRBV9	TRBD1	TRBJ2-1	CASSVGDSLNEQFF	TGTGCCAGCAGCGTAGGGGACAGCTTAAATGAGCAGTTCTTC
few	TRBV13	TRBD1	TRBJ2-2	CASSDRTGAGELFF	TGTGCCAGCAGTGACAGGACAGGGGCCGGGGAGCTGTTTTTT
NA	TRBV7-9	NA	TRBJ1-3	CASSLSRSSGNTIYF	TGTGCCAGCAGCTTGAGCCGGAGCTCTGGAAACACCATATATTTT
NA	TRBV4-3	TRBD1	TRBJ1-1	CASSQGTGLMNTEAFF	TGCGCCAGCAGCCAAGGGACAGGGTTAATGAACACTGAAGCTTTCTTT
NA	TRBV25-1	NA	TRBJ1-3	CASSDRFSGNTIYF	TGTGCCAGCAGTGATCGGTTTTCCGGAAACACCATATATTTT
NA	TRBV3-1/TRBV3-2	NA	TRBJ1-4	CASTLNGVGIEKLFF	TGTGCCAGCACCCTAAACGGGGTGGGTATCGAAAAACTGTTTTTT
NA	TRBV11-3	NA	TRBJ2-1	CASSLGGGNEQFF	TGTGCCAGCAGCCTAGGAGGGGGCAATGAGCAGTTCTTC
NA	TRBV10-3	TRBD2	TRBJ2-1	CAGAGGGGDEQFF	TGTGCCGGGGCCGGGGGGGGCGGTGATGAGCAGTTCTTC
NA	TRBV9	NA	TRBJ2-1	CASSVNLRGTELYNEQFF	TGTGCCAGCAGCGTCAACCTTCGGGGGACAGAGCTTTACAATGAGCAGTTCTTC
NA	TRBV27	NA	TRBJ1-2	CASTLLGGAPGLRDGYTF	TGTGCCAGCACCCTATTGGGGGGGGCCCCGGGACTAAGGGATGGCTACACCTTC
NA	TRBV10-1	NA	TRBJ1-2	CASSEGLNYGYTF	TGCGCCAGCAGTGAGGGTCTAAACTATGGCTACACCTTC
NA	TRBV18	NA	TRBJ1-1	CASSPTSGPDTEAFF	TGTGCCAGCTCACCCACGTCGGGTCCGGACACTGAAGCTTTCTTT
few	TRBV15	TRBD1	TRBJ1-5	CATSSGQGGGNQPQHF	TGTGCCACCAGCAGCGGACAGGGCGGGGGCAATCAGCCCCAGCATTTT